This TCR beta chain emerged from a study of T cell responses to AZD1222 COVID-19 vaccine. The protocol was immunoSEQ multiplex PCR, while the TCRdb copy is restricted to in-frame clones and leaves out a portion. Of around 140,000 clones in the sample, roughly 92% were seen once. A remark on this clone: Its antigen is not identified.

Notes on the study in general: At baseline, just 6 or 7 AZD1222 recipients tested seropositive.

V gave up 6 bases and J gave up 7 bases, with 13 bases separating them. Per germline, CDR1 SNHLY and CDR2 FYNNEI. This CDR3 spans 14 amino acids. The chain carries TRBV2 and TRBJ1-6; D uncertain. The clonotype was recovered from an adult who received the AZD1222 COVID-19 vaccine. This material consisted of peripheral blood, taken 28 days after the second AZD1222 dose. CDR3 loop: CASSNLEVNSPLHF. In nucleotides, the CDR3 is TGTGCCAGCAGCAATCTCGAGGTGAATTCACCCCTCCACTTT.